These T cell receptor beta chains were read from a single sample in a study of blood T cell repertoires in COVID-19. Produced via immunoSEQ multiplex PCR; TCRdb's table is partial and in-frame only. The sample includes fewer than 350,000 clones, around 90% of them seen just once. Sequenced: PBMCs or T cells enriched from blood (not recorded which). All receptors come from a woman aged 55-69 years in a cohort exposed to, infected with or recovered from COVID-19 (not recorded which). The CDR3 runs from the conserved cysteine through the conserved F or W. The order of the fields is clone size, V gene, J gene, D gene, CDR3 DNA, CDR3 protein. D genes are given only for firm matches. The size of a clone is reported for some rows only, either as once, few or many, or as a class for expanded clones.

>NA|TRBV6-2/TRBV6-3|TRBJ2-1|NA
TGTGCCAGCAGTTACCAGTCCTACAATGAGCAGTTCTTC
CASSYQSYNEQFF
>few|TRBV19|TRBJ1-1|TRBD1
TGTGCCAGTACCCAGGACAGGGCTAACACTGAAGCTTTCTTT
CASTQDRANTEAFF
>NA|TRBV28|TRBJ1-5|NA
TGTGCCAGCAGTTTAAAAGGGGCTTTTAATCAGCCCCAGCATTTT
CASSLKGAFNQPQHF
>NA|TRBV4-1|TRBJ1-4|TRBD1
TGCGCCAGCAGCCAGACCAACAGGGGATGGAATGAAAAACTGTTTTTT
CASSQTNRGWNEKLFF
>few|TRBV10-1|TRBJ2-1|TRBD2
TGCGCCAGCAGGGCCGGGACTAGCGCTTACAATGAGCAGTTCTTC
CASRAGTSAYNEQFF
>NA|TRBV28|TRBJ2-5|NA
TGTGCCAGCAGTTACGGACTTGCTTTAGAGACCCAGTACTTC
CASSYGLALETQYF
>NA|TRBV11-2|TRBJ2-1|TRBD2
TGTGCCAGCAGCTCGGCGGGAGAGGGGAGTGAGCAGTTCTTC
CASSSAGEGSEQFF
>NA|TRBV3-1/TRBV3-2|TRBJ2-1|TRBD2
TGTGCCAGCAGCCGACTAGCGGGGGACAATGAGCAGTTCTTC
CASSRLAGDNEQFF
>NA|TRBV30|TRBJ2-7|NA
TGTGCCTGGAGTCAGGGGGGCGAGCAGTACTTC
CAWSQGGEQYF
>NA|TRBV18|TRBJ2-7|NA
TGTGCCAGCTCACCAGTATTAGGGGGGACAGTTGCCTACGAGCAGTACTTC
CASSPVLGGTVAYEQYF
>NA|TRBV28|TRBJ2-6|NA
TGTGCCAGCAGTTTATGGGAGGGTACAGGATTTTTCTCTGGGGCCAACGTCCTGACTTTC
CASSLWEGTGFFSGANVLTF
>NA|TRBV28|TRBJ1-4|TRBD1
TGTGCCACCACAGGGGGAGGGAATGAAAAACTGTTTTTT
CATTGGGNEKLFF
>NA|TRBV27|TRBJ2-7|TRBD2
TGTGCCAGCAGTCCTTTCGGGGGGAAGGCCTACGAGCAGTACTTC
CASSPFGGKAYEQYF
>NA|TRBV4-3|TRBJ2-1|TRBD2
TGCGCCAGCAGCCTGGGTAGCGGGAAGGGCTCCTACAATGAGCAGTTCTTC
CASSLGSGKGSYNEQFF
>NA|TRBV4-2|TRBJ2-1|NA
TGTGCCAGCAGCCAAGATCTAGAGATCGATGAGCAGTTCTTC
CASSQDLEIDEQFF
>NA|TRBV29-1|TRBJ2-3|TRBD2
TGCAGCGTCGAGATACTAGCGGGAGTTGATACGCAGTATTTT
CSVEILAGVDTQYF
>NA|TRBV7-3|TRBJ1-4|NA
TGTGCCAGCAGCTTAGTGGCTCCCGCCGCTAATGAAAAACTGTTTTTT
CASSLVAPAANEKLFF
>NA|TRBV1|TRBJ2-5|NA
TGCACCAGCAGCCAAGAGATTTTAGCGGGAGGCCTAGAGACCCAGTACTTC
CTSSQEILAGGLETQYF
>NA|TRBV7-2|TRBJ2-2|TRBD2
TGTGCCAGCAGCTTTCGACTAGCGGGAGGTACCGGGGAGCTGTTTTTT
CASSFRLAGGTGELFF
>once|TRBV1|TRBJ2-7|NA
TGCACCAGCAGGCTGGCCCCGGGCGGGGGCGAGCAGTACTTC
CTSRLAPGGGEQYF
>NA|TRBV5-1|TRBJ1-3|NA
TGCGCCAGCAGCGACGGGGGTTCTGGAAACACCATATATTTT
CASSDGGSGNTIYF
>NA|TRBV19|TRBJ2-1|TRBD2
TGTGCCAGTACCCCCCAGCGGGAGAGGAATGAGCAGTTCTTC
CASTPQRERNEQFF
>NA|TRBV7-2|TRBJ2-1|TRBD1
TGTGCCAGCAGTCCGGACAGGGTCAATGAGCAGTTCTTC
CASSPDRVNEQFF
>NA|TRBV15|TRBJ2-1|TRBD2
TGTGCCACCAGCAGAGAGAAGACTAGCGGGGGCGAGCAGTTCTTC
CATSREKTSGGEQFF
>once|TRBV2|TRBJ1-5|NA
TGTGCCAGCAGTCAGGTCCGAATCACACCGCCACAACATTTT
CASSQVRITPPQHF
>NA|TRBV5-1|TRBJ2-1|TRBD1
TGCGCCAGCAGCCCGACTTTGGGACAGACCTACAATGAGCAGTTCTTC
CASSPTLGQTYNEQFF
>NA|TRBV5-1|TRBJ2-3|NA
TGCGCCAGCAGCTTGGAAGTGGGGTCTAGCTTTCATACGCAGTATTTT
CASSLEVGSSFHTQYF
>NA|TRBV7-2|TRBJ2-1|TRBD2
TGTGCCAGCAGCTCTAGCGGGAGGGCCGGAAATGAGCAGTTCTTC
CASSSSGRAGNEQFF
>NA|TRBV6-1|TRBJ2-2|TRBD1
TGTGCCAGCAGTGAGACAGGGGGAAACACCGGGGAGCTGTTTTTT
CASSETGGNTGELFF
>NA|TRBV27|TRBJ2-7|TRBD1
TGTGCCAGCAGTTTAAAGACAGGGGGTTTCCACGAGCAGTACTTC
CASSLKTGGFHEQYF
>NA|TRBV27|TRBJ1-2|TRBD1
TGTGCCAGCATAGGGACAGGGCACGGCTACACCTTC
CASIGTGHGYTF
>NA|TRBV6-6|TRBJ1-2|NA
TGTGCCAGCAGTTCGACAGAGGCTGGCTACACCTTC
CASSSTEAGYTF
>NA|TRBV28|TRBJ2-5|TRBD1
TGTGCCAGCAGTTTGACAGGGGCGGAGACCCAGTACTTC
CASSLTGAETQYF
>NA|TRBV10-2|TRBJ2-1|TRBD2
TGCGCCAGCAGTGACCCAGCGGGGGCCCGTCAGCAGTTCTTC
CASSDPAGARQQFF
>NA|TRBV7-3|TRBJ2-1|TRBD2
TGTGCCAGCAGCTTTTCAGCGGGAGGGGGTAACAATGAGCAGTTCTTC
CASSFSAGGGNNEQFF
>NA|TRBV28|TRBJ1-6|NA
TGTGCCAGCGGAGATACGGAACGACCCCTCCACTTT
CASGDTERPLHF
>once|TRBV5-1|TRBJ2-1|NA
TGCGCCAGCAGCTTTGGCCAGGGGGGCGTTGAGCAGTTCTTC
CASSFGQGGVEQFF